This TCR beta chain was recovered during a study of OX40 agonist ivuxolimab in advanced cancers. Study information: Across the patients, intravenous ivuxolimab was delivered every 2 weeks at 0.01 to 10 mg/kg. Those enrolled were about 82% male, with a mean age of around 60 years and ages from roughly 20 to 85. One hepatocellular carcinoma and two cutaneous melanoma patients partially responded.

The V and J ends lost 0 bases and 0 bases respectively, with 6 bases between them. CDR3 length: 15 residues. From germline, CDR1 is LGHNA and CDR2 YSLEER. Sequencing was performed with immunoSEQ multiplex PCR; in TCRdb, only in-frame clones are kept and a portion is missing. This table has about 73,000 clones, roughly 90% appearing once. This clone has just one count. Blood got drawn at baseline, again on cycle 4 day 1, and then on cycle 7 day 1. The input for sequencing was CD4+ or CD8+ T cells sorted from blood, taken in a trial of the OX40 agonist ivuxolimab. The V call is TRBV4-3, the J call TRBJ1-3; D uncertain. The receptor was derived from an adult with an advanced solid tumor such as melanoma, head and neck, liver or kidney cancer. CDR3 nucleotide sequence: TGCGCCAGCAGCCAAGACAGGAGCTCTGGAAACACCATATATTTT. Translated, it gives CASSQDRSSGNTIYF.